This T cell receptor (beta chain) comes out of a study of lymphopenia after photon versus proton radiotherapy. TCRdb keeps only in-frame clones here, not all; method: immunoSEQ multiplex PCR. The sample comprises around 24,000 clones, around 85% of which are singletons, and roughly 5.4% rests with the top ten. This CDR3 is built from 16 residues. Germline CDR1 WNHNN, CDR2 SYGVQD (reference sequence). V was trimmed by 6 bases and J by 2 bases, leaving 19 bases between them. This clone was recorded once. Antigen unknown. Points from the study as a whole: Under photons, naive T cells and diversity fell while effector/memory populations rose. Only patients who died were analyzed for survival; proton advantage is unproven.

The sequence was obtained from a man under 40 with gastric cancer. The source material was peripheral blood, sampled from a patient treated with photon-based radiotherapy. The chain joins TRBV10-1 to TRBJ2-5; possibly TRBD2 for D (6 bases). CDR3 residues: CASSRRLVVRQETQYF. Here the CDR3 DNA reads TGCGCCAGCAGCCGCAGACTAGTAGTAAGGCAAGAGACCCAGTACTTC.